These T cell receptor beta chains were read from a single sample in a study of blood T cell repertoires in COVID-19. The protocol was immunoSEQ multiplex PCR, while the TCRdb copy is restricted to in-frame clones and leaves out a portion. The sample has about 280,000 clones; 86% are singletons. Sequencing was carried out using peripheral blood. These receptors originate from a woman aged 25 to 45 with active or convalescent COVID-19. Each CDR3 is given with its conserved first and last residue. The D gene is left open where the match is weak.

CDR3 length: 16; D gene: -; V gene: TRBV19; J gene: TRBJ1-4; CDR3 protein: CASSMVTSGFGEKLFF
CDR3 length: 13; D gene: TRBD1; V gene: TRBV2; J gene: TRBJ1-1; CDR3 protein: CASSEQGAAEAFF
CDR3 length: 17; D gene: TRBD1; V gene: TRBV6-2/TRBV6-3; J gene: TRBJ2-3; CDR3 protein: CASSYRMGQGSADTQYF
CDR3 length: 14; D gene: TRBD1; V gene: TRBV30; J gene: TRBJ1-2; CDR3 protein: CAWNGQGAENGYTF
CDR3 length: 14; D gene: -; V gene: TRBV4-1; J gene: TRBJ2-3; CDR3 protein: CASSQEPGDYTQYF
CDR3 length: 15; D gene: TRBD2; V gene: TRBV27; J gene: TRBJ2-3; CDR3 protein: CASSLFGGATDTQYF
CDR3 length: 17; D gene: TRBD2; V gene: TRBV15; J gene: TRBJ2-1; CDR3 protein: CATAPTSGGPSYNEQFF
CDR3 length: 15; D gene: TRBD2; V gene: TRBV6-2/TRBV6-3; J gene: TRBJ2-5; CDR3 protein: CASSYDLAGTETQYF
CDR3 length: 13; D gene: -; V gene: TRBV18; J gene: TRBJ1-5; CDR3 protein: CASSPGLNQPQHF
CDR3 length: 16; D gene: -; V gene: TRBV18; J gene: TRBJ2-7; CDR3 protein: CASSAFDEDSSYEQYF
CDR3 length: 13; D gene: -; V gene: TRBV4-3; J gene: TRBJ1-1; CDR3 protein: CASSQDEVAEAFF
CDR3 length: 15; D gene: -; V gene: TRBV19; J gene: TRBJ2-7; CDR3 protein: CASSIEATGWDEQYF
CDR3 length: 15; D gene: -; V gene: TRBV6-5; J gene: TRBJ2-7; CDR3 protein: CASSYSAGRGYEQYF
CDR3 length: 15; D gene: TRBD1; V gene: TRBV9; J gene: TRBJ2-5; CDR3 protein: CASSPTGTGWETQYF
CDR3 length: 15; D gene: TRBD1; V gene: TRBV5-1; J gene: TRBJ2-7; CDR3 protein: CASSSGTALAYEQYF
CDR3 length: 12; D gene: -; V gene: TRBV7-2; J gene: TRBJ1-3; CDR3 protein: CASSFTEDTIYF
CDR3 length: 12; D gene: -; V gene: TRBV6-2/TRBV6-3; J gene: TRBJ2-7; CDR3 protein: CASSKQAYEQYF
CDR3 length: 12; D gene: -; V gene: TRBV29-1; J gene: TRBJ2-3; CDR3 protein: CSVVQFADTQYF
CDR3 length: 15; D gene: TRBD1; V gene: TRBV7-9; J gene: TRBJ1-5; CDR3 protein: CASSTGQDLNQPQHF
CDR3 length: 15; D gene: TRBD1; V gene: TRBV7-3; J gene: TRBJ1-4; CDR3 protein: CASSSQGERRGKLFF
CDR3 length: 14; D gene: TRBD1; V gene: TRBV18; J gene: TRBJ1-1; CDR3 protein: CASSPQGVDTEAFF
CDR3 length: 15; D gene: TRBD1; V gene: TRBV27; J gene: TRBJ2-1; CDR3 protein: CASSSDRELENEQFF
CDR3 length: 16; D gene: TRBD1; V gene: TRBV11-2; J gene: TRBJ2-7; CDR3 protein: CASSQLGQVISYEQYF
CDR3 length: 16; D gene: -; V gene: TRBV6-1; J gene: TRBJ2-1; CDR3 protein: CASSGLWAGLVDEQFF
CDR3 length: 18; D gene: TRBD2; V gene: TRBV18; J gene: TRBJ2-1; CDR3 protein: CASSPGTSGGTSYNEQFF
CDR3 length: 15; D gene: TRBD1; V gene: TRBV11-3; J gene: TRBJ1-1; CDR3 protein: CASSLDGQGHTEAFF
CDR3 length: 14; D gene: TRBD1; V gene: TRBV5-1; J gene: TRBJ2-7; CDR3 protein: CASSRGTGYSEQYF
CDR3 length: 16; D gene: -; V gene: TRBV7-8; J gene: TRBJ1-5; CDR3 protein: CASSLPAGADIQPQHF
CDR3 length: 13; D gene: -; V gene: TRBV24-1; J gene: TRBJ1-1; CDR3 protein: CATRRARDTEAFF
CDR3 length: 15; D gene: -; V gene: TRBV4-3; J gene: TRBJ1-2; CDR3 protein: CASSQGALSNGGYTF
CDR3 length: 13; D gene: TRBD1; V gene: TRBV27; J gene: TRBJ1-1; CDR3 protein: CASNPTGGTEAFF
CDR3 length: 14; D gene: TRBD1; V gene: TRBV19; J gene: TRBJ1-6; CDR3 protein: CASTWTGVNSPLHF
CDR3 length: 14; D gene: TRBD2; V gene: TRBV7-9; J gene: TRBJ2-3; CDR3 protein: CASSWTRFTDTQYF
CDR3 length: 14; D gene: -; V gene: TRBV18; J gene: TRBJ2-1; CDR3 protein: CASSTGSSYNEQFF
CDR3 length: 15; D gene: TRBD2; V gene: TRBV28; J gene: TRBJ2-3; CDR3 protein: CATGRGTDSTDTQYF